This paragraph covers one TCR beta chain sequence. The antigen remains undetermined. Unmatched junction bases numbered 3, after V lost 1 base and J lost 1 base. The germline gives CDR1 LNHDA, CDR2 SQIVND (reference sequence). The CDR3 is 16 amino acids. Sequencing used immunoSEQ multiplex PCR; TCRdb keeps in-frame clones, though not all of them. Of some 71,000 clones detected, about four fifths appear once; the ten largest clones hold approximately 9.8%. This sample is drawn from a study of T cell responses to AZD1222 COVID-19 vaccine. Study results and caveats: The breadth and depth of Spike-specific TCRs increased once two AZD1222 doses had been given.

The rearrangement joins TRBV19 to TRBJ2-1, with 8 bases that match TRBD2. Source: peripheral blood, taken on day 0 of AZD1222 vaccination. The clonotype was recovered from an adult in good health. CDR3 DNA sequence: TGTGCCAGTAGTATAGCCAGCGGGGGTTCCTACAATGAGCAGTTCTTC. Translated: CASSIASGGSYNEQFF.